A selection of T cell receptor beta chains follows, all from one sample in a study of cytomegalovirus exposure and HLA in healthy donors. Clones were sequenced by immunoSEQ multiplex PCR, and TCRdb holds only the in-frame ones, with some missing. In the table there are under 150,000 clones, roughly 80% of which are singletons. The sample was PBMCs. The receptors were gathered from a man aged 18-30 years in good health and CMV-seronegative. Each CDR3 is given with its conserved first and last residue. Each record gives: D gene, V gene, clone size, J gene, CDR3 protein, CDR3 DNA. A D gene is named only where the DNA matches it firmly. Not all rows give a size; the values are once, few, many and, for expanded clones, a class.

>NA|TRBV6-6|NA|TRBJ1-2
CASVSREDGYTF
TGTGCCAGCGTCTCACGAGAAGATGGCTACACCTTC
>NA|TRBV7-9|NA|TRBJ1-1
CASSLGGLGAGAFF
TGCGCCAGCAGCTTAGGAGGGCTTGGCGCCGGAGCTTTCTTT
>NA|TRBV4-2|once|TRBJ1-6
CASSQDRGVNSPLHF
TGTGCCAGCAGCCAAGATCGGGGTGTTAATTCACCCCTCCACTTT
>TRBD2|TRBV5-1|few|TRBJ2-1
CASSFSGTSQNEQFF
TGCGCCAGCAGCTTTTCCGGGACTAGCCAAAATGAGCAGTTCTTC
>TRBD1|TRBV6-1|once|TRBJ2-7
CASRRTGYEQYF
TGTGCCAGCAGGAGGACAGGGTACGAGCAGTACTTC
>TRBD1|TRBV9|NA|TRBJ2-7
CASSVGTELLLGQYF
TGTGCCAGCAGCGTCGGGACAGAGCTCCTCCTAGGGCAGTACTTC
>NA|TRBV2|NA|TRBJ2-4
CASGTGGSKNIQYF
TGTGCCAGCGGTACCGGGGGAAGCAAAAACATTCAGTACTTC
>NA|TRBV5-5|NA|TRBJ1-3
CASSYTGIRSGNTIYF
TGTGCCAGCAGCTATACAGGGATCCGCTCTGGAAACACCATATATTTT
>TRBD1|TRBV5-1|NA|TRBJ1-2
CASSVSGTDYGYTF
TGCGCCAGCAGCGTATCCGGGACAGACTATGGCTACACCTTC
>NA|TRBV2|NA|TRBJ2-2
CASSESGLTTGELFF
TGTGCCAGCAGTGAAAGCGGCCTAACCACCGGGGAGCTGTTTTTT
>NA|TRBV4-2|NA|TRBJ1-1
CASSQPDSTEAFF
TGTGCCAGCAGCCAACCTGACAGTACAGAAGCTTTCTTT
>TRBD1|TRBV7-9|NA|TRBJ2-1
CASSGPTGGSYNEQFF
TGTGCCAGCAGCGGACCGACAGGGGGCTCCTACAATGAGCAGTTCTTC
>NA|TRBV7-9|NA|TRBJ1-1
CASSLGPEVFF
TGTGCCAGCAGCTTAGGTCCAGAAGTTTTCTTT
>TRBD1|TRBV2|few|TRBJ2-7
CAGGQDLVEQYF
TGTGCCGGGGGACAGGACTTGGTTGAGCAGTACTTC
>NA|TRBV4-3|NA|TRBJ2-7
CASSQELRLTYEQYF
TGCGCCAGCAGCCAAGAACTACGGTTAACCTACGAGCAGTACTTC
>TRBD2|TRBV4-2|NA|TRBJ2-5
CASSQTSGVQETQYF
TGTGCCAGCAGCCAGACAAGCGGGGTACAAGAGACCCAGTACTTC
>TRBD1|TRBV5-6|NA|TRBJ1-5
CASSQTSTGTGIRQPQHF
TGTGCCAGCAGTCAGACATCCACCGGGACAGGGATTCGACAGCCCCAGCATTTT
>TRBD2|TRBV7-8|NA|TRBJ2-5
CASRLTSGQETQYF
TGTGCCAGCCGGCTGACTAGCGGGCAAGAGACCCAGTACTTC
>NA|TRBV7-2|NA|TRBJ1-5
CASSSDRGGLAQHF
TGTGCCAGCAGCTCAGACAGAGGAGGGCTTGCCCAGCATTTT
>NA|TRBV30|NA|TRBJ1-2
CAWSVKTGYGYTF
TGTGCCTGGAGTGTTAAGACTGGCTATGGCTACACCTTC
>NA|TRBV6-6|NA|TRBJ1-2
CASSHRTNTNSGYTF
TGTGCCAGCAGTCATAGGACAAACACTAATTCGGGCTACACCTTC
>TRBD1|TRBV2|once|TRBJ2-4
CASSEGYRGDIQYF
TGTGCCAGCAGTGAAGGGTACAGGGGGGACATTCAGTACTTC
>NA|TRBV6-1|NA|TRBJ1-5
CASNPADQPQHF
TGTGCCAGCAACCCTGCAGATCAGCCCCAGCATTTT